This is a list of T cell receptor beta chains from one sample in a study of vaccination and CD4 T cells after COVID-19. Each CDR3 protein is one row after TCRdb ran MiXCR on the PCR reads. This table holds 15,000 to 20,000 distinct CDR3 sequences, approximately 28% found once. The antigens of these receptors remain unknown. Sequenced material: cultured CD4+ T cells from blood. These receptor sequences come from a human donor with COVID-19. Each CDR3 is given with its conserved first and last residue. The D gene is left open where the match is weak. Not all rows give a size; the values are once, few, many and, for expanded clones, a class.

d_call: TRBD2; v_call: TRBV7-2; clone_size: .; j_call: TRBJ2-3; cdr3_nt: TGTGCCAGCAGCTTAGTTGGCGGGGGGGGAAGCACAGATACGCAGTATTTT; cdr3_aa: CASSLVGGGGSTDTQYF
d_call: TRBD1; v_call: TRBV5-1; clone_size: .; j_call: TRBJ1-1; cdr3_nt: TGCGCCAGCAGCAGGGGACAGGGGACGAACACTGAAGCTTTCTTT; cdr3_aa: CASSRGQGTNTEAFF
d_call: .; v_call: TRBV10-1; clone_size: few; j_call: TRBJ1-2; cdr3_nt: TGCGCCAGCAGTGAGTGTATCTCTAGAGGCTATGGCTACACCTTC; cdr3_aa: CASSECISRGYGYTF
d_call: .; v_call: TRBV2; clone_size: .; j_call: TRBJ1-3; cdr3_nt: TGTGCCAGCAGTGGTATAGGGTCCTCTGGAAACACCATATATTTT; cdr3_aa: CASSGIGSSGNTIYF
d_call: .; v_call: TRBV7-2; clone_size: .; j_call: TRBJ1-4; cdr3_nt: TGTGCCAGCAGCTTAGGCAGGGCGGATGAAAAACTGTTTTTT; cdr3_aa: CASSLGRADEKLFF
d_call: .; v_call: TRBV6-1; clone_size: few; j_call: TRBJ1-4; cdr3_nt: TGTGCCAGCAGCGACCTGCCGTCGGGGGGGCGTGAAAAACTGTTTTTT; cdr3_aa: CASSDLPSGGREKLFF
d_call: TRBD1; v_call: TRBV15; clone_size: few; j_call: TRBJ2-3; cdr3_nt: TGTGCCACCAGCAGCCGGACAGGGGGCACAGATACGCAGTATTTT; cdr3_aa: CATSSRTGGTDTQYF
d_call: TRBD1; v_call: TRBV10-1; clone_size: .; j_call: TRBJ1-6; cdr3_nt: TGCGCCAGTCCCCGGGACAGCACCGAACGCTCTTCAGGTCTCTATAATTCACCCCTCCACTTT; cdr3_aa: CASPRDSTERSSGLYNSPLHF
d_call: .; v_call: TRBV20-1; clone_size: .; j_call: TRBJ1-3; cdr3_nt: TGCAGTGCTCCTTATAGCACTGTCGGAAACACCATATATTTT; cdr3_aa: CSAPYSTVGNTIYF
d_call: TRBD2; v_call: TRBV6-4; clone_size: .; j_call: TRBJ2-2; cdr3_nt: TGTGCCAGCAGTGACCCTAGCGGGGGATCCACCGGGGAGCTGTTTTTT; cdr3_aa: CASSDPSGGSTGELFF
d_call: .; v_call: TRBV5-1; clone_size: .; j_call: TRBJ2-4; cdr3_nt: TGCGCCAGCAGCTTAATCTCGGTCGGCAGGGAAAAAAACATTCAGTACTTC; cdr3_aa: CASSLISVGREKNIQYF
d_call: .; v_call: TRBV7-9; clone_size: once; j_call: TRBJ2-7; cdr3_nt: TGTGCCAGCAGCTTAACGGGTACCGAGCAGTACTTC; cdr3_aa: CASSLTGTEQYF
d_call: TRBD2; v_call: TRBV25-1; clone_size: .; j_call: TRBJ2-5; cdr3_nt: TGTGCCAGCAGTTCCCCCCCTAGCGGGGGGGACTACCCAGAGACCCAGTACTTC; cdr3_aa: CASSSPPSGGDYPETQYF
d_call: .; v_call: TRBV28; clone_size: .; j_call: TRBJ2-2; cdr3_nt: TGTGCCAGCAGTTTATCCCCGCTGAGGGACACCGGGGAGCTGTTTTTT; cdr3_aa: CASSLSPLRDTGELFF
d_call: TRBD1; v_call: TRBV6-7; clone_size: few; j_call: TRBJ1-1; cdr3_nt: TGTGCCAGCAGTTACTCGAGTGCCTTGACAGGGGGGATGAACACTGAAGCTTTCTTT; cdr3_aa: CASSYSSALTGGMNTEAFF
d_call: .; v_call: TRBV28; clone_size: .; j_call: TRBJ1-1; cdr3_nt: TGTGCCAGCAGTTTAGGTGTGGGAAATGATAAAGCTTTCTTT; cdr3_aa: CASSLGVGNDKAFF
d_call: .; v_call: TRBV7-9; clone_size: few; j_call: TRBJ1-1; cdr3_nt: TGTGCCAGCAGCCGCGACGGTACAAGACTGAACACTGAAGCTTTCTTT; cdr3_aa: CASSRDGTRLNTEAFF
d_call: TRBD1; v_call: TRBV6-5; clone_size: few; j_call: TRBJ1-1; cdr3_nt: TGTGCCAGCAGTTACCAACATAGGCAGGGGGCAATTGAAGCTTTCTTT; cdr3_aa: CASSYQHRQGAIEAFF
d_call: .; v_call: TRBV7-2; clone_size: few; j_call: TRBJ2-2; cdr3_nt: TGTGCCAGCAGCCTTGGGGACGGATCCGGGGAGCTGTTTTTT; cdr3_aa: CASSLGDGSGELFF
d_call: .; v_call: TRBV4-1; clone_size: .; j_call: TRBJ1-5; cdr3_nt: TGCGCCAGCAGCCAAGATAGGGACAAACCAAACCCTTACAATCAGCCCCAGCATTTT; cdr3_aa: CASSQDRDKPNPYNQPQHF
d_call: TRBD1; v_call: TRBV6-1; clone_size: .; j_call: TRBJ1-3; cdr3_nt: TGTGCCAGCAGTGAAGCGGGGACAGAATACACCATATATTTT; cdr3_aa: CASSEAGTEYTIYF
d_call: .; v_call: TRBV11-2; clone_size: .; j_call: TRBJ1-2; cdr3_nt: TGTGCCAGCAGCTTGACCACAGACTATGGCTACACCTTC; cdr3_aa: CASSLTTDYGYTF
d_call: .; v_call: TRBV7-6; clone_size: .; j_call: TRBJ1-1; cdr3_nt: TGTGCCAGCAGCTGGGGGGCCAACACTGAAGCTTTCTTT; cdr3_aa: CASSWGANTEAFF
d_call: .; v_call: TRBV25-1; clone_size: few; j_call: TRBJ2-2; cdr3_nt: TGTGCCAGCAGTGAATATGGGGGGCACGGGGAGCTGTTTTTT; cdr3_aa: CASSEYGGHGELFF
d_call: TRBD1; v_call: TRBV7-2; clone_size: .; j_call: TRBJ1-6; cdr3_nt: TGTGCCAGCAGCCCGACAGGGTTGAGTTCACCCCTCCACTTT; cdr3_aa: CASSPTGLSSPLHF
d_call: .; v_call: TRBV11-2; clone_size: few; j_call: TRBJ1-1; cdr3_nt: TGTGCCAGCACCCTAAAAGGGGAATGGGGCACTGAAGCTTTCTTT; cdr3_aa: CASTLKGEWGTEAFF
d_call: .; v_call: TRBV19; clone_size: .; j_call: TRBJ1-4; cdr3_nt: TGTGCCAGCGAAGGAACGATTAATGAAAAACTGTTTTTT; cdr3_aa: CASEGTINEKLFF
d_call: .; v_call: TRBV11-2; clone_size: .; j_call: TRBJ1-5; cdr3_nt: TGTGCCAGCAGCTTAGATCGGGGCCGCAATCAGCCCCAGCATTTT; cdr3_aa: CASSLDRGRNQPQHF
d_call: .; v_call: TRBV19; clone_size: few; j_call: TRBJ1-2; cdr3_nt: TGTGCCAGTAGTATAGTGGGGGTGAACTATGGCTACACCTTC; cdr3_aa: CASSIVGVNYGYTF
d_call: .; v_call: TRBV4-2; clone_size: few; j_call: TRBJ1-5; cdr3_nt: TGTGCCAGCAGCCAGGATCCAGGGGAAAGTCAGCCCCAGCATTTT; cdr3_aa: CASSQDPGESQPQHF
d_call: .; v_call: TRBV5-4; clone_size: .; j_call: TRBJ1-5; cdr3_nt: TGTGCCAGCAGCTTGGGAGGGTCAGGGTTGAATCAGCCCCAGCATTTT; cdr3_aa: CASSLGGSGLNQPQHF
d_call: .; v_call: TRBV6-2/TRBV6-3; clone_size: .; j_call: TRBJ1-4; cdr3_nt: TGTGCCAGCAGTGACCGCCAGGGGATTGAAAAACTGTTTTTT; cdr3_aa: CASSDRQGIEKLFF
d_call: .; v_call: TRBV27; clone_size: few; j_call: TRBJ2-7; cdr3_nt: TGTGCCAGCAGTTTCCAAGCCGGGACGGCCTACGAGCAGTACTTC; cdr3_aa: CASSFQAGTAYEQYF
d_call: TRBD1; v_call: TRBV11-2; clone_size: few; j_call: TRBJ2-1; cdr3_nt: TGTGCCAGCAGCGCGGACAGGCAGAATGAGCAGTTCTTC; cdr3_aa: CASSADRQNEQFF
d_call: TRBD1; v_call: TRBV4-3; clone_size: once; j_call: TRBJ1-5; cdr3_nt: TGCGCCAGCAGCCAAGATCTGGCAGGGGGCTGGACCCAGCATTTT; cdr3_aa: CASSQDLAGGWTQHF
d_call: .; v_call: TRBV10-3; clone_size: .; j_call: TRBJ2-7; cdr3_nt: TGTGCCGGCGGCCCAGACAGAAGATACGAGCAGTACTTC; cdr3_aa: CAGGPDRRYEQYF
d_call: .; v_call: TRBV12-3/TRBV12-4; clone_size: .; j_call: TRBJ1-6; cdr3_nt: TGTGCCAGCAGTTCAACGTCGGCAAATTCACCCCTCCACTTT; cdr3_aa: CASSSTSANSPLHF
d_call: TRBD1; v_call: TRBV28; clone_size: .; j_call: TRBJ2-5; cdr3_nt: TGTGCCAGCAGTTCACAACAGGGGGCAAAGACCCAGTACTTC; cdr3_aa: CASSSQQGAKTQYF
d_call: .; v_call: TRBV2; clone_size: .; j_call: TRBJ2-5; cdr3_nt: TGTGCCAGCGGGGAAGCGGGGCTGACAGGAGTAAGAGAGACCCAGTACTTC; cdr3_aa: CASGEAGLTGVRETQYF
d_call: .; v_call: TRBV6-1; clone_size: few; j_call: TRBJ1-4; cdr3_nt: TGTGCCAGCAGTGCTAGGCCAGGGAGGATGTTTTTT; cdr3_aa: CASSARPGRMFF
d_call: TRBD1; v_call: TRBV7-2; clone_size: few; j_call: TRBJ2-7; cdr3_nt: TGTGCCAGCAGCTTAACAGGGGCTAATGTGGGGGAGCAGTACTTC; cdr3_aa: CASSLTGANVGEQYF
d_call: .; v_call: TRBV6-1; clone_size: few; j_call: TRBJ2-5; cdr3_nt: TGTGCCAGCAGTAGCCATAACGGCCAAGAGACCCAGTACTTC; cdr3_aa: CASSSHNGQETQYF
d_call: .; v_call: TRBV2; clone_size: .; j_call: TRBJ1-5; cdr3_nt: TGTGCCAGCAGGGGGGGCGGGCAGCCCCAGCATTTT; cdr3_aa: CASRGGGQPQHF
d_call: .; v_call: TRBV12-3/TRBV12-4; clone_size: .; j_call: TRBJ1-5; cdr3_nt: TGTGCCAGCAGTCCCGGTAACCGACTCAATCCCCAGCATTTT; cdr3_aa: CASSPGNRLNPQHF
d_call: .; v_call: TRBV19; clone_size: .; j_call: TRBJ1-1; cdr3_nt: TGTGCCAGTAGTATGCTACGGCTGAACACTGAAGCTTTCTTT; cdr3_aa: CASSMLRLNTEAFF
d_call: .; v_call: TRBV20-1; clone_size: few; j_call: TRBJ1-1; cdr3_nt: TGCAGTGCGCGCCGGGGGGCGGGGAACACTGAAGCTTTCTTT; cdr3_aa: CSARRGAGNTEAFF
d_call: .; v_call: TRBV7-2; clone_size: .; j_call: TRBJ1-1; cdr3_nt: TGTGCCAGCAGCTTAACGCAGGGTATAGCTTTCTTT; cdr3_aa: CASSLTQGIAFF
d_call: .; v_call: TRBV7-2; clone_size: few; j_call: TRBJ2-3; cdr3_nt: TGTGCCAGCAGCTTAGACAACCAGGGTCCAGGGTATTTT; cdr3_aa: CASSLDNQGPGYF
d_call: .; v_call: TRBV27; clone_size: few; j_call: TRBJ1-4; cdr3_nt: TGTGCCAGCAGTTTAGGGCAGGGTGGTTTAACTGAAAAACTGTTTTTT; cdr3_aa: CASSLGQGGLTEKLFF
d_call: .; v_call: TRBV6-1; clone_size: few; j_call: TRBJ1-2; cdr3_nt: TGTGCCAGCAAACTGACGGATAACTATGGCTACACCTTC; cdr3_aa: CASKLTDNYGYTF
d_call: TRBD1; v_call: TRBV6-1; clone_size: few; j_call: TRBJ1-5; cdr3_nt: TGTGCCAGCAAAACCTCGCCGACAGGGCGTCAGCCCCAGCATTTT; cdr3_aa: CASKTSPTGRQPQHF
d_call: TRBD1; v_call: TRBV14; clone_size: few; j_call: TRBJ1-1; cdr3_nt: TGTGCCAGCAGCTCACAGGGGGCGGTGAACACTGAAGCTTTCTTT; cdr3_aa: CASSSQGAVNTEAFF
d_call: TRBD1; v_call: TRBV4-3; clone_size: few; j_call: TRBJ2-3; cdr3_nt: TGCGCCAGCAGCCAAGGCACAGGGGGTTTCATAGATACGCAGTATTTT; cdr3_aa: CASSQGTGGFIDTQYF
d_call: .; v_call: TRBV2; clone_size: .; j_call: TRBJ2-2; cdr3_nt: TGTGCCAGCAGGCGAGACGGTGGGACCGGGGAGCTGTTTTTT; cdr3_aa: CASRRDGGTGELFF
d_call: TRBD1; v_call: TRBV11-2; clone_size: few; j_call: TRBJ2-5; cdr3_nt: TGTGCCAGTGGACAGGGGACCCAAGAGACCCAGTACTTC; cdr3_aa: CASGQGTQETQYF